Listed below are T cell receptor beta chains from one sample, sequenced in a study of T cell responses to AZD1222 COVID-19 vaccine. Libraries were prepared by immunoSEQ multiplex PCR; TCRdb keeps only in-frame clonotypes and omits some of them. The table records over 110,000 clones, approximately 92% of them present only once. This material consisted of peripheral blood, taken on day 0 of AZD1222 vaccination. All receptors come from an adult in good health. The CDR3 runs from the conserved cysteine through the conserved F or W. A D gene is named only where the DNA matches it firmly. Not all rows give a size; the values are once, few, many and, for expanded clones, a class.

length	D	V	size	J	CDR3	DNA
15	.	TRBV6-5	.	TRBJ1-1	CASIVERLPNTEAFF	TGTGCCAGCATAGTGGAGCGACTGCCGAACACTGAAGCTTTCTTT
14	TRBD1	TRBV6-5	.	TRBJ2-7	CASNRDRGEYEQYF	TGTGCCAGCAACCGGGACAGGGGCGAGTACGAGCAGTACTTC
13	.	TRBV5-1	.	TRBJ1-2	CASSLTPVYGYTF	TGCGCCAGCAGCTTAACCCCTGTTTATGGCTACACCTTC
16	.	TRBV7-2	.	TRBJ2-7	CASSLDLGAILYEQYF	TGTGCCAGCAGCTTAGACTTGGGGGCCATACTTTACGAGCAGTACTTC
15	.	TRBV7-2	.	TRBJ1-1	CASSLGSSGKVEAFF	TGTGCCAGCAGCTTAGGGTCTTCAGGGAAGGTTGAAGCTTTCTTT
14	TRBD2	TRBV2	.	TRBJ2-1	CASSDSGSYNEQFF	TGTGCCAGCAGTGATAGCGGGAGCTACAATGAGCAGTTCTTC
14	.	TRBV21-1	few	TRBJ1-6	CASSKGQYNSPLHF	TGTGCCAGCAGCAAAGGACAATATAATTCACCCCTCCACTTT
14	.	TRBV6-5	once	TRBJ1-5	CASSFQAGNQPQHF	TGTGCCAGCAGTTTCCAAGCTGGCAATCAGCCCCAGCATTTT
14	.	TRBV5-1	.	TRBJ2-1	CASSLSAGSNEQFF	TGCGCCAGCAGCTTGAGTGCAGGTTCCAATGAGCAGTTCTTC
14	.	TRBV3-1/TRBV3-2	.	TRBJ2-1	CASSERASYNEQFF	TGTGCCAGCAGCGAAAGAGCTTCCTACAATGAGCAGTTCTTC
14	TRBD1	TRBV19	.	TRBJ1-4	CASKGQGAFEKLFF	TGTGCCAGTAAAGGACAGGGGGCCTTTGAAAAACTGTTTTTT
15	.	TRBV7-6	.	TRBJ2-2	CASSLEWGGTGELFF	TGTGCCAGCAGCTTAGAATGGGGCGGCACCGGGGAGCTGTTTTTT
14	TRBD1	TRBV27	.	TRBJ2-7	CASRHTGGIYEQYF	TGTGCCAGCAGGCATACAGGGGGAATCTACGAGCAGTACTTC
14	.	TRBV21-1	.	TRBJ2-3	CASSKTTPDEGRYF	TGTGCCAGCAGCAAGACAACCCCGGACGAGGGAAGGTATTTT
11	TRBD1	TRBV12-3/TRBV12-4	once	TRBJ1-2	CASREGQRYTF	TGTGCCAGCAGGGAGGGACAGCGATACACCTTC
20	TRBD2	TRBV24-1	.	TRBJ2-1	CATSDHESQAELAGYNEQFF	TGTGCCACCAGTGACCACGAATCACAAGCAGAACTAGCGGGGTACAATGAGCAGTTCTTC
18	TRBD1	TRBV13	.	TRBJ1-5	CASSLGLGGTGFAQPQHF	TGTGCCAGCAGCTTAGGCCTAGGAGGGACAGGGTTTGCTCAGCCCCAGCATTTT
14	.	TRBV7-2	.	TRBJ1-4	CASTGGAFNEKLFF	TGTGCCAGCACCGGAGGGGCTTTTAATGAAAAACTGTTTTTT
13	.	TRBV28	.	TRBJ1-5	CASSSASNQPQHF	TGTGCCAGCAGTTCCGCTAGCAATCAGCCCCAGCATTTT
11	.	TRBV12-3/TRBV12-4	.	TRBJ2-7	CASSKSYEQYF	TGTGCCAGCAGTAAAAGCTACGAGCAGTACTTC
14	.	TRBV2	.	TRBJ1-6	CASSDEGSGSPLHF	TGTGCCAGCAGTGACGAGGGAAGTGGTTCACCCCTCCACTTT
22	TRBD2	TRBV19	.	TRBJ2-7	CASSTHPPAVAGASKTNYEQYF	TGTGCCAGTAGTACCCACCCTCCAGCGGTAGCGGGGGCCAGCAAGACGAACTACGAGCAGTACTTC
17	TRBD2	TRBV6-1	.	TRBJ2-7	CASSVRLAGIFSYEQYF	TGTGCCAGCAGTGTCAGGCTAGCGGGAATTTTCTCCTACGAGCAGTACTTC
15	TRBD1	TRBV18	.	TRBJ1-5	CASSPPGRGRQPQHF	TGTGCCAGCTCACCACCGGGCAGGGGGCGTCAGCCCCAGCATTTT
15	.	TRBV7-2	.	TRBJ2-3	CASSFRAGALDTQYF	TGTGCCAGCAGCTTTCGGGCGGGGGCTTTGGATACGCAGTATTTT
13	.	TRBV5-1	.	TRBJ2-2	CASSGQTTGELFF	TGCGCCAGCAGCGGACAGACCACCGGGGAGCTGTTTTTT
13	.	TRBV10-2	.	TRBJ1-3	CASSGDVGNTIYF	TGCGCCAGCAGTGGGGACGTCGGAAACACCATATATTTT
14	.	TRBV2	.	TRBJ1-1	CASSGDTVNTEAFF	TGTGCCAGCAGTGGGGACACTGTGAACACTGAAGCTTTCTTT
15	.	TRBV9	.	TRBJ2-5	CASSVEGQKGETQYF	TGTGCCAGCAGCGTAGAGGGGCAAAAGGGGGAGACCCAGTACTTC
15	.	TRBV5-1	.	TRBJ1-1	CASSPELGLNTEAFF	TGCGCCAGCAGCCCCGAATTGGGCCTGAACACTGAAGCTTTCTTT
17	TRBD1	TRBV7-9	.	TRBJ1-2	CASSPLRGTGEEYGYTF	TGTGCCAGCAGCCCCCTAAGGGGGACAGGGGAGGAGTATGGCTACACCTTC
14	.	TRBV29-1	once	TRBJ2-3	CSLLRVGSTDTQYF	TGCAGCCTCCTCAGGGTCGGAAGCACAGATACGCAGTATTTT
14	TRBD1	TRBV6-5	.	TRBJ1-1	CASSWTGGVSEAFF	TGTGCCAGCAGTTGGACAGGGGGAGTGTCTGAAGCTTTCTTT
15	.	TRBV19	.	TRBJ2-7	CASSISGSRNYEQYF	TGTGCCAGTAGTATCTCCGGGAGTCGGAACTACGAGCAGTACTTC
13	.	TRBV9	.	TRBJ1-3	CASSAGSDNTIYF	TGTGCCAGCAGCGCTGGGAGCGACAACACCATATATTTT
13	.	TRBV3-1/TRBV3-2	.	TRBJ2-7	CASSLRDFYEQYF	TGTGCCAGCAGCCTTCGGGACTTTTACGAGCAGTACTTC
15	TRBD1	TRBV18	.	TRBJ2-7	CASSPGTGSSYEQYF	TGTGCCAGCTCACCCGGGACAGGGAGTTCCTACGAGCAGTACTTC
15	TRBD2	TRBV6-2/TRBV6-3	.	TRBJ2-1	CASSYGLAAYNEQFF	TGTGCCAGCAGTTACGGACTAGCGGCCTACAATGAGCAGTTCTTC
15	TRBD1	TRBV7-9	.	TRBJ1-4	CASSFRTGTNEKLFF	TGTGCCAGCAGCTTCAGGACAGGAACTAATGAAAAACTGTTTTTT
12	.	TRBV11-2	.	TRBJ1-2	CASSFEGNGYTF	TGTGCCAGCAGCTTCGAGGGGAATGGCTACACCTTC
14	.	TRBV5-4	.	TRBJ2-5	CASSFQSLQETQYF	TGTGCCAGCAGCTTTCAGTCCCTCCAAGAGACCCAGTACTTC
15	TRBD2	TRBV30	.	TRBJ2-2	CAWGLAGTNTGELFF	TGTGCCTGGGGACTAGCGGGGACGAACACCGGGGAGCTGTTTTTT
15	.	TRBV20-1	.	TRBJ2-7	CSASVSRGTRYEQYF	TGCAGTGCTAGTGTCTCGCGCGGGACCCGCTACGAGCAGTACTTC
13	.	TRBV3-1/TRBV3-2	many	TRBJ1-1	CASSPQKVAEAFF	TGTGCCAGCAGCCCACAGAAGGTCGCCGAAGCTTTCTTT
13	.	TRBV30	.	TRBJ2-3	CAWGTHRGDTQYF	TGTGCCTGGGGGACTCACCGGGGGGATACGCAGTATTTT
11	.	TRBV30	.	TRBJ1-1	CAWSRNSEAFF	TGTGCCTGGAGCAGGAACTCTGAAGCTTTCTTT
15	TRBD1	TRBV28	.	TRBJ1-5	CASSLTGARNQPQHF	TGTGCCAGCAGTTTAACAGGGGCCAGGAATCAGCCCCAGCATTTT
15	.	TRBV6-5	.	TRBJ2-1	CASTPWRGSYNEQFF	TGTGCCAGCACCCCCTGGAGGGGCTCCTACAATGAGCAGTTCTTC
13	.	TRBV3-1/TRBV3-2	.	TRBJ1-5	CASSQMTSQPQHF	TGTGCCAGCAGCCAAATGACGAGTCAGCCCCAGCATTTT
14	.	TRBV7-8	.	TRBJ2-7	CASSLTPPSYEQYF	TGTGCCAGCAGCTTAACCCCTCCCTCCTACGAGCAGTACTTC
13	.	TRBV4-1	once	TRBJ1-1	CASSPGMNTEAFF	TGCGCCAGCAGCCCGGGAATGAACACTGAAGCTTTCTTT